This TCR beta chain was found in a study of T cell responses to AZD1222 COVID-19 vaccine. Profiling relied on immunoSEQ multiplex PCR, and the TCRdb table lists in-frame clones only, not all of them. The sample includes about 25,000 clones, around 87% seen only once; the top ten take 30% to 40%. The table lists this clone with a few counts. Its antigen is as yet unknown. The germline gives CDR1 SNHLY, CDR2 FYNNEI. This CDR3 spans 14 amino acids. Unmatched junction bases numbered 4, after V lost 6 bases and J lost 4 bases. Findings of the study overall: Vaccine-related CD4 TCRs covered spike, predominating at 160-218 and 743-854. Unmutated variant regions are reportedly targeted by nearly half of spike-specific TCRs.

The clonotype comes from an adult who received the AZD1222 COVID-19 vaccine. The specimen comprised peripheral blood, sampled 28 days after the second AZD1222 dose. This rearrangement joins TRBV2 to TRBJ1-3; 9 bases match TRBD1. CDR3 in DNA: TGTGCCAGCAGGGGACAGGGCCCAGGAAACACCATATATTTT. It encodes CASRGQGPGNTIYF.